The clone carrying this TCR beta chain was counted between two and nine times. The target antigen is unknown. A universal primer binding site was introduced by template switching. The final cDNA contained unique molecular identifiers. MiXCR was run by TCRdb on the 5' RACE reads, yielding one entry per CDR3 protein. The sample yields approximately 410,000 distinct CDR3 sequences, less than 20% seen once. The data derive from a study of identical twins. Study results and caveats: Cross-sectional statistical analysis was relied on for the conclusions, without the same donors being followed. Twins' excess sharing was less marked for out-of-frame beta sequences. In zero-insertion analyses, partial confounding could arise from invariant MAIT and iNKT cells.

Germline V CDR1 and CDR2: SGDLS, YYNGEE. The CDR3 loop spans 15 amino acids. V gave up 4 bases and J gave up 3 bases; unmatched junction bases: 6. The clonotype originates from a man over 45 in good health. V and J are TRBV9 and TRBJ2-7; TRBD2 matches at 11 bases. What was sequenced was naive T cells sorted from blood. CDR3 amino acids: CASSPTGLAGYEQYF. The DNA of the CDR3 is TGTGCCAGCAGCCCGACCGGACTAGCGGGCTACGAGCAGTACTTC.